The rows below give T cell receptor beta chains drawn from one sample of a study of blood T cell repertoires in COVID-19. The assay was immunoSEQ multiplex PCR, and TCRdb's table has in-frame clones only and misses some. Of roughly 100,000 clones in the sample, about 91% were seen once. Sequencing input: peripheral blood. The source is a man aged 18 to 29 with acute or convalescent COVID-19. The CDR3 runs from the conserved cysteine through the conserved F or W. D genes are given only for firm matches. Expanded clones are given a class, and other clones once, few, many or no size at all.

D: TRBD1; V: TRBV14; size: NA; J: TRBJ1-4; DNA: TGTGCCAGCAGCCAATTTACAGGGGGCGGTAATGAAAAACTGTTTTTT; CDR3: CASSQFTGGGNEKLFF
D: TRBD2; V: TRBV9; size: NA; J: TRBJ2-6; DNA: TGTGCCAGCAGCGCGAGTAGCGGGGGGGCCAACGTCCTGACTTTC; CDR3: CASSASSGGANVLTF
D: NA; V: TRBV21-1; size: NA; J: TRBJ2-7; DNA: TGTGCCAGCAGCAAAGGTGGCGGGGGCTACGAGCAGTACTTC; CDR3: CASSKGGGGYEQYF
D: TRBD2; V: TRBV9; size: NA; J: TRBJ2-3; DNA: TGTGCCAGCAGCGTAGCGGGAGGATCGGATACGCAGTATTTT; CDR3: CASSVAGGSDTQYF
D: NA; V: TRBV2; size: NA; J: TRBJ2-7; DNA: TGTGCCAGCAGGTTCCGGGACAAGACCTACGAGCAGTACTTC; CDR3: CASRFRDKTYEQYF
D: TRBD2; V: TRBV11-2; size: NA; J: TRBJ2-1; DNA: TGTGCCAGCAGCTTAGATTCAGGCGGGAGGTACCCGCCCAATGAGCAGTTCTTC; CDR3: CASSLDSGGRYPPNEQFF
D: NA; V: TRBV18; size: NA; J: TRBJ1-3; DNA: TGTGCCAGCTCACCACCTGGGCGCCTCTCTGGAAACACCATATATTTT; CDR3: CASSPPGRLSGNTIYF
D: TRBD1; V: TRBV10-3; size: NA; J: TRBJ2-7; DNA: TGTGCCATCAGTGATTTAACAGGGGGACCTGAGCAGTACTTC; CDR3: CAISDLTGGPEQYF
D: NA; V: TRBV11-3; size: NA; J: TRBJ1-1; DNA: TGTGCCAGCTCGCGGGGGAACACTGAAGCTTTCTTT; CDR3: CASSRGNTEAFF
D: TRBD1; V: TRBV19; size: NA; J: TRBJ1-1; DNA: TGTGCCAGTAGTCGGGGACAGACCCACACTGAAGCTTTCTTT; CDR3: CASSRGQTHTEAFF
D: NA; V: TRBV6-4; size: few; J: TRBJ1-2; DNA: TGTGCCAGCCTGGGGGGGCGTTATGGCTACACCTTC; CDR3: CASLGGRYGYTF
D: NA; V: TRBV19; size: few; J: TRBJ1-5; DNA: TGTGCCAGTAGCATTCAACAGGGCTATAGCAATCAGCCCCAGCATTTT; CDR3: CASSIQQGYSNQPQHF
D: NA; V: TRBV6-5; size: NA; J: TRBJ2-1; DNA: TGTGCCAGCCTCCAGGCGGGGAGGTCCTACAATGAGCAGTTCTTC; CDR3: CASLQAGRSYNEQFF
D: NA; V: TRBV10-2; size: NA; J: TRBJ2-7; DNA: TGCGCCAGCAGTGAGTCGGGGCACCCACCACAGGTCCAGAGTAGGGAGCAGTACTTC; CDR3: CASSESGHPPQVQSREQYF
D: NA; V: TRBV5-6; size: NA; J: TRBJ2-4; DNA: TGTGCCAGCACCCGTGGGGGGTACAAAAACATTCAGTACTTC; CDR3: CASTRGGYKNIQYF
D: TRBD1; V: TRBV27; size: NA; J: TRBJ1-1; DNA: TGTGCCAGCAGTATAACGAGGGGGCGAATTGGGGCTTTCTTT; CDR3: CASSITRGRIGAFF
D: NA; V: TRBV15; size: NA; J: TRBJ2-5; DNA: TGTGCCACCAGCAGACAGGGGAATCAAGAGACCCAGTACTTC; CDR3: CATSRQGNQETQYF
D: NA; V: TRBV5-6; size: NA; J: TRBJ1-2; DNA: TGTGCCAGCAGCTACTACTCGACGGAACGGTCTGGCTACACCTTC; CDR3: CASSYYSTERSGYTF
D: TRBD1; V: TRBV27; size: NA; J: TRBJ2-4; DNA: TGTGCCAGCAGTCGGGACAGGGGGAGTGTGGCGGAAAACATTCAGTACTTC; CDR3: CASSRDRGSVAENIQYF
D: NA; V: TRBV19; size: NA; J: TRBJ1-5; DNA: TGTGCCAGTAAAGGGGATGAAGGCCAGCCCCAGCATTTT; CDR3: CASKGDEGQPQHF
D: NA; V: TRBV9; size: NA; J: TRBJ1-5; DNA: TGTGCCAGCAGCGTAGATCCAGGGCAGCCCCAGCATTTT; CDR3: CASSVDPGQPQHF
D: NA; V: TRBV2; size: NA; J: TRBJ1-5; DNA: TGTGCCAGCAGTGTAACAGCTGATAGCAATCAGCCCCAGCATTTT; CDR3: CASSVTADSNQPQHF
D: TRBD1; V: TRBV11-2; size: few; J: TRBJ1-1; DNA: TGTGCCAGCAGCATCGGGACAGGGGGCGCCGTGCCTGAAGCTTTCTTT; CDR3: CASSIGTGGAVPEAFF
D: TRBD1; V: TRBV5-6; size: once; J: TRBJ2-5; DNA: TGTGCCAGCAGCTTGGGGGACAGGGGCAGAGAGACCCAGTACTTC; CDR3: CASSLGDRGRETQYF
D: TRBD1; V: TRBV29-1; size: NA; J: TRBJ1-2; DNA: TGCAGCGTTGAGGGGGCAGGGGGTGATGGCTACACCTTC; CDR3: CSVEGAGGDGYTF
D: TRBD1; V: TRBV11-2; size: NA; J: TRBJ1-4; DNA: TGTGCCAGCAGCCTCGGAACGACAGGGGGCGCTTATGAAAAACTGTTTTTT; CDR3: CASSLGTTGGAYEKLFF
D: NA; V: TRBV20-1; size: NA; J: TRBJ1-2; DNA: TGCAGTGTGGACGGGGCGGGGGGCTACACCTTC; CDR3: CSVDGAGGYTF
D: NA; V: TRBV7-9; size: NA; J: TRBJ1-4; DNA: TGTGCCAGCAGCTCACCGGGACTGGGGGGTGAAAAACTGTTTTTT; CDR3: CASSSPGLGGEKLFF
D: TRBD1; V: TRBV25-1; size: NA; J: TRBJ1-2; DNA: TGTGCCAGCAGTAGGACAGGGAAGAACTATGGCTACACCTTC; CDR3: CASSRTGKNYGYTF
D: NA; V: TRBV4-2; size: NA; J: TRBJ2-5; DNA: TGTGCCAGCAGCCAAGTTGAGAGTCAAGAGACCCAGTACTTC; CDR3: CASSQVESQETQYF
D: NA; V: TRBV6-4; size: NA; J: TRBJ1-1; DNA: TGTGCCAGCAGCCCGGGCCGGGGGAACACTGAAGCTTTCTTT; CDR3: CASSPGRGNTEAFF
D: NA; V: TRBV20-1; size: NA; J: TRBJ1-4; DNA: TGCAGTGCTAGTAAAGGACAGTACAATGAAAAACTGTTTTTT; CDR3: CSASKGQYNEKLFF
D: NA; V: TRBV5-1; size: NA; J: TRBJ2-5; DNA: TGCGCCAGCAGCTCCCGACAGAGACAAGAGACCCAGTACTTC; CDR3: CASSSRQRQETQYF
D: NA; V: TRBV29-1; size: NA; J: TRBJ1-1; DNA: TGCAGCGTTGAAGATCCGTCTGAAGCTTTCTTT; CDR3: CSVEDPSEAFF
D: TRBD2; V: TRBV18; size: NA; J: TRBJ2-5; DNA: TGTGCCAGCTCAACGGGACTAGCGGGGGGGCAAGAGACCCAGTACTTC; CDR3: CASSTGLAGGQETQYF
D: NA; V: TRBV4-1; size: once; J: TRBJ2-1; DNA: TGCGCCAGCAGCCAAGGTCCGGGGTATCTCCCGTTCTTC; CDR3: CASSQGPGYLPFF
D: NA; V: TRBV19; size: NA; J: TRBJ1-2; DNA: TGTGCCAGTAGTACCGTAGGCGGGCTGGGGAGCTATGGCTACACCTTC; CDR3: CASSTVGGLGSYGYTF
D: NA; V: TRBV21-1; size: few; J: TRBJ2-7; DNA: TGTGCCAGCAGCAAAGCGGGGACAGGGGCCTACGAGCAGTACTTC; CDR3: CASSKAGTGAYEQYF
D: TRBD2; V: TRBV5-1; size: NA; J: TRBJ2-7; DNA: TGCGCCAGCAGCTTCCTCGGGCGGGGGAACTCCTACGAGCAGTACTTC; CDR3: CASSFLGRGNSYEQYF
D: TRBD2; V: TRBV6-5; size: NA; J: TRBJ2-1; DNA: TGTGCCAGCAGTTACGAATCTAGCGGGGGATACAATGAGCAGTTCTTC; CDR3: CASSYESSGGYNEQFF
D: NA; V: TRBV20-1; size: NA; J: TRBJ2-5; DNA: TGCAGTGCGGGCAGACAAGAGACCCAGTACTTC; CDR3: CSAGRQETQYF
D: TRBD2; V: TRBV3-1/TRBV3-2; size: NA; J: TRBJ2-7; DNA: TGTGCCAGCAGCCATCTTAGCGGGAGGGCCCGTGAGCAGTACTTC; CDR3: CASSHLSGRAREQYF
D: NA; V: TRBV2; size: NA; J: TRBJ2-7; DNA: TGTGCCAGCAGCTCCGCCTACGAGCAGTACTTC; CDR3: CASSSAYEQYF
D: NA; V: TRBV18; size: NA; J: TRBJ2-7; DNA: TGTGCCAGCTCAACCGCCGGGACTTCGAGAATCTACGAGCAGTACTTC; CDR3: CASSTAGTSRIYEQYF
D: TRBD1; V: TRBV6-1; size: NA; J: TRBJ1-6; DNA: TGTGCCAGCAGTGACGACAGGGGCTATAATTCACCCCTCCACTTT; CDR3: CASSDDRGYNSPLHF
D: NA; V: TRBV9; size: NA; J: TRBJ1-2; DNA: TGTGCCAGCAGCAAGAAACACGACGGGAACTATGGCTACACCTTC; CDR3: CASSKKHDGNYGYTF
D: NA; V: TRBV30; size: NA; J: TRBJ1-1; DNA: TGTGCCTGGAGTCATAACAGGTTTGACACTGAAGCTTTCTTT; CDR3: CAWSHNRFDTEAFF
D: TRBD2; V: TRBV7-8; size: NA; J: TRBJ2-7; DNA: TGTGCCAGCAGCTTAGTTGGGACTAGCTACGAGCAGTACTTC; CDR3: CASSLVGTSYEQYF
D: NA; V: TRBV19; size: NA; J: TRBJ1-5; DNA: TGTGCCAGCCAACAGTTCTCCGGTCAGCCCCAGCATTTT; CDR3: CASQQFSGQPQHF
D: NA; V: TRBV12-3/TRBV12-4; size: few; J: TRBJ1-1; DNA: TGTGCCAGCAGTTTTAAAGCGAACACTGAAGCTTTCTTT; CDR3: CASSFKANTEAFF
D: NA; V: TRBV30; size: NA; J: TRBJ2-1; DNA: TGTGCCTGGGATAACAGGGTTAGTGAGCAGTTCTTC; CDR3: CAWDNRVSEQFF
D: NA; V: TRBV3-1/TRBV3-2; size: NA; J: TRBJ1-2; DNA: TGTGCCAGCAGCCAAGCCTCAGGGATGAGTGGCTACACCTTC; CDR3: CASSQASGMSGYTF
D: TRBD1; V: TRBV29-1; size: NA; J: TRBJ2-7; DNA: TGCAGCGTCTCGGGACAGGGTGACTACGAGCAGTACTTC; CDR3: CSVSGQGDYEQYF
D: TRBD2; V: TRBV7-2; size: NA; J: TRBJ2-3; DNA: TGTGCCAGCAGCTTGGGACTAGCGTACACAGATACGCAGTATTTT; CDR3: CASSLGLAYTDTQYF
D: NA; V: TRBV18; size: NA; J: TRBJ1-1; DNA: TGTGCCAGCTCACTGCGACTCCTACAGGGAACTAGCACTGAAGCTTTCTTT; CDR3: CASSLRLLQGTSTEAFF